One and the same sample provided the 28 T cell receptor beta chains below, sequenced in a study of cytomegalovirus exposure and HLA in healthy donors (dated by TCRdb to the late 2010s). Library prep was done by the immunoSEQ multiplex PCR assay. The multiplex PCR relied on a mix of 60 forward primers for TCR Vbeta segments and 13 reverse primers for TCR Jbeta segments. What TCRdb holds here is the immuneACCESS table cut down to in-frame rearrangements. Part of the clones is not present; checked against another copy, under half of the missing clones reflect an unresolved V gene, and the others are unexplained. This sample lists about 59,000 clones; roughly 90% were detected once. Of the sample, less than 1.6% falls within the top ten clones. Material: PBMCs. The receptors were sampled from a man aged 30 to 45 in good health and CMV-seropositive.

This chain uses TRBV7-2 with TRBJ2-1; 10 bases are a match to TRBD2. This CDR3 spans 17 amino acids. The germline V gene encodes CDR1 SGHTA and CDR2 FQGNSA. J was trimmed by 7 bases and V by 0 bases; bases with no gene match: 9. The CDR3 here is CASSLASGRALVNEQFF. In DNA form, the CDR3 reads TGTGCCAGCAGCTTAGCCAGCGGGAGGGCTCTAGTTAATGAGCAGTTCTTC.

The V gene is TRBV5-1, the J gene TRBJ2-7; a weak D match, TRBD2 (6 bases). V was shortened by 0 bases and J by 1 base, with 11 bases between the two germline ends. The CDR3 length is 15 residues. The V gene's germline CDR1 is SGHRS and CDR2 YFSETQ. The CDR3 loop reads CASSLAEGLSYEQYF. The CDR3 bases are TGCGCCAGCAGCTTGGCGGAGGGGCTTTCCTACGAGCAGTACTTC.

The genes are TRBV7-2 and TRBJ2-7, with 13 bases that match TRBD2. V shed 0 bases and J 2 bases; nucleotides not matched to a gene: 4. The CDR3 covers 17 residues. CDR1 is SGHTA, CDR2 FQGNSA, per germline. DNA for the CDR3: TGTGCCAGCAGCTTAGCCCGACTAGCGGGAGGCACCTACGAGCAGTACTTC. It codes for CASSLARLAGGTYEQYF.

This clone was seen a single time. The rearrangement joins TRBV28 to TRBJ2-7, with D perhaps matching TRBD2 (5 bases). The germline V and J ends were trimmed by 2 bases and 3 bases, with 8 bases remaining between them. Germline V gene lookup returns CDR1 MDHEN and CDR2 SYDVKM. The CDR3 consists of 13 residues. The CDR3 DNA is TGTGCCAGCAGTTTACGAGGGAGCTACGAGCAGTACTTC. This sequence encodes CASSLRGSYEQYF.

This chain links TRBV19 with TRBJ1-1; TRBD1 is a possible D gene (5 bases). There are 13 residues in the CDR3. The V gene lost 9 bases and the J gene lost 6 bases, with 17 bases spanning the gap. The germline gives CDR1 LNHDA, CDR2 SQIVND (reference sequence). The CDR3 here is CASHSQGWAEAFF. The CDR3 DNA sequence: TGTGCCAGCCACTCCCAGGGCTGGGCTGAAGCTTTCTTT.

Note on this clone: A junction end diverges from the germline sequence, so it may reflect a read error. The rearrangement links TRBV7-8 to TRBJ2-3, with TRBD2 matching over 13 bases. The CDR3 has 16 amino acids. The germline gives CDR1 SGHVS, CDR2 FQNEAQ. The CDR3 sequence: CASGFGTSGNTDTQYF. Written as DNA, the CDR3 is TGTGCCAGCGGCTTCGGGACTAGCGGGAACACAGATACGCAGTATTTT.

Comments on this clone: Sequence at one end of the junction differs from germline and may be a read error. The CDR3 nucleotides are TGTTCCAGCAGCTTCAATGGCAATCAGCCCCAGCATTTT. Protein product: CSSSFNGNQPQHF. The rearrangement joins TRBV7-9 to TRBJ1-5; unclear D gene. The CDR3 sequence is 13 residues long. The germline gives CDR1 SEHNR, CDR2 FQNEAQ (reference sequence).

The chain combines TRBV7-2 with TRBJ2-1; 7 nucleotides align to TRBD2. The CDR3 totals 17 residues. The V gene end was trimmed by 4 bases and the J gene end by 4 bases; junction bases not matched to a gene: 13. Looked up from germline, CDR1 is SGHTA and CDR2 is FQGNSA. CDR3 amino acids: CASSSYGGWGLYNEQFF. CDR3 DNA sequence: TGTGCCAGCAGCTCCTACGGGGGGTGGGGACTTTACAATGAGCAGTTCTTC.

The chain has TRBV10-3 and TRBJ2-3; 9 bases align to TRBD2. The CDR3 runs 15 residues. Germline V CDR1 and CDR2: ENHRY, SYGVKD. J was trimmed by 6 bases and V by 4 bases; bases with no gene match: 8. The CDR3 here is CAISGLAGVGDTQYF. CDR3 bases: TGTGCCATCAGTGGTTTAGCGGGAGTGGGGGATACGCAGTATTTT.

This clone turned up a few times. J is TRBJ1-2 and V is TRBV5-1; 8 bases are a match to TRBD1. With V trimmed by 2 bases and J by 10 bases, 7 bases remained unmatched. The CDR3 contains 13 residues. Germline V CDR1 and CDR2: SGHRS, YFSETQ. CDR3 amino acids: CASSLTGGEDYTF. The CDR3 DNA sequence: TGCGCCAGCAGCTTAACAGGGGGGGAAGACTACACCTTC.

This clone has just a few counts. V usage is TRBV11-3 and J usage is TRBJ2-6; 10 bases line up with TRBD1. The CDR3 contains 16 residues. V shed 5 bases, J shed 0 bases, and the junction held 1 base outside the gene matches. Looked up from germline, CDR1 is SGHNT and CDR2 is YENEEA. CDR3: CASSRTGGSGANVLTF. For the CDR3, the DNA is TGTGCCAGCAGCAGGACAGGGGGCTCTGGGGCCAACGTCCTGACTTTC.

The CDR3 bases are TGTGCCAGCAGCTACCGGGGGGGCACAGATACGCAGTATTTT. Translation gives CASSYRGGTDTQYF. The V gene is TRBV5-8, the J gene TRBJ2-3; 7 bases fit TRBD2. The V gene's germline CDR1 is SGHTS and CDR2 YDEGEE. The J segment lost 1 base and the V segment lost 3 bases, leaving 2 bases of the junction unmatched. This CDR3 spans 14 amino acids.

The chain uses TRBV28 and TRBJ1-4, with a weak D call TRBD1 (6 bases). Trimming took off 4 bases at V and 6 bases at J, with 12 bases between the two ends. CDR1 MDHEN and CDR2 SYDVKM come from the germline V gene. This CDR3 spans 14 amino acids. This CDR3 reads CASSYGQPYEKLFF. The CDR3 region has the DNA TGTGCCAGCAGTTATGGACAGCCGTATGAAAAACTGTTTTTT.

Only one count was recorded for this clone. At one boundary the junction diverges from the germline segment, which might be a read error. The CDR3 region has the DNA TGTGCCAGCACCTTAGGGGGGCAGGTGAGCTCTGGGGCCAACGTCCTGACTTTC. Encoded protein: CASTLGGQVSSGANVLTF. The chain carries TRBV7-9 and TRBJ2-6; possibly TRBD1 or TRBD2 for D (6 bases each). There are 18 residues in the CDR3. Germline V CDR1 and CDR2: SEHNR, FQNEAQ (reference sequence).

This chain joins TRBV7-3 and TRBJ2-1, with TRBD2 matching over 11 bases. This CDR3 region has 15 residues. Germline V gene sequence: CDR1 SGHTA, CDR2 FQGTGA. J gave up 9 bases and V 6 bases, and 10 bases lay outside the gene matches. This CDR3 reads CASSFSGREGSEQFF. CDR3 DNA sequence: TGTGCCAGCAGTTTTAGCGGGAGGGAAGGGAGTGAGCAGTTCTTC.

The rearrangement links TRBV5-6 to TRBJ2-1, with TRBD2 matching over 9 bases. The CDR3 extends over 15 amino acids. The V gene's germline CDR1 is SGHDT and CDR2 YYEEEE. V dropped 2 bases and J dropped 8; count of bases not matched to a gene: 8. The CDR3 coding sequence is TGTGCCAGCAGCTTTTCCCTGCGGGAGGGCGATGAGCAGTTCTTC. This encodes CASSFSLREGDEQFF.

The chain links TRBV6-4 to TRBJ2-1; TRBD1 aligns across 12 bases. Germline-derived CDR1 and CDR2 are MRHNA and SNTAGT. The ends lost 5 bases at V and 7 bases at J; junction bases unmatched: 6. The CDR3 covers 15 residues. The CDR3 bases are TGTGCCAGCAGTCCCGGGACAGGGGGCGTGAATGAGCAGTTCTTC. Its translation is CASSPGTGGVNEQFF.

In its sample, this clone was seen once. The rearrangement joins TRBV6-5 to TRBJ2-5, with D possibly TRBD1 on 5 matching bases. Germline V gene data show CDR1 as MNHEY and CDR2 as SVGAGI. The CDR3 runs to 13 residues. V lost 6 bases, J lost 7 bases, and 15 bases lay in between. CDR3 protein: CASSFARVGTQYF. CDR3 coding DNA: TGTGCCAGCAGCTTTGCCAGGGTCGGGACCCAGTACTTC.

J is TRBJ2-2 and V is TRBV11-3; no reliable D call. Per the germline V gene, CDR1 is SGHNT and CDR2 is YENEEA. V was shortened by 1 base and J by 0 bases, with 12 bases between the two germline ends. CDR3 length: 17 residues. This chain's CDR3 is CASSLADGGTNTGELFF. In DNA form, the CDR3 reads TGTGCCAGCAGCTTAGCAGATGGCGGAACGAACACCGGGGAGCTGTTTTTT.

This chain links TRBV11-3 with TRBJ2-1, with a possible D match to TRBD1 (6 bases). Trimming stripped 4 bases from V and 8 bases from J, with 15 bases between. Germline V gene lookup returns CDR1 SGHNT and CDR2 YENEEA. CDR3 length equals 14 residues. Here the CDR3 reads CASSSSPQGHEQFF. In DNA, the CDR3 is TGTGCCAGCAGCTCCTCTCCCCAGGGGCATGAGCAGTTCTTC.

The chain links TRBV7-9 to TRBJ1-1; 8 bases line up with TRBD1. The CDR3 has 15 residues. Per germline, CDR1 SEHNR and CDR2 FQNEAQ (reference sequence). The V and J ends lost 5 bases and 1 base, in that order; junction bases with no gene match: 6. Here the CDR3 reads CASSPDRAGNTEAFF. The CDR3 nucleotides are TGTGCCAGCAGCCCGGACAGGGCGGGGAACACTGAAGCTTTCTTT.

The rearrangement uses TRBV6-1 and TRBJ2-7; D is possibly TRBD1 (5 bases). V was trimmed by 2 bases and J by 2 bases, leaving 10 bases between them. The germline V gene has CDR1 MNHNS and CDR2 SASEGT. The CDR3 sequence is 14 residues long. DNA of the CDR3: TGTGCCAGCAGTGAAAATGGGGCGGCCTACGAGCAGTACTTC. It yields the protein CASSENGAAYEQYF.

The chain has TRBV6-1 and TRBJ1-2, with a possible D match to TRBD1 (5 bases). Germline CDR1 is MNHNS and CDR2 is SASEGT. The V and J ends lost 1 base and 7 bases respectively, with 13 bases between them. The CDR3 is 14 amino acids. This CDR3 reads CASSEGAGSSGYTF. The CDR3 DNA reads as TGTGCCAGCAGTGAAGGGGCAGGGTCGAGTGGCTACACCTTC.

This chain uses TRBV6-5 with TRBJ2-5, with 13 nucleotides matching TRBD2. Trimming cost V 4 bases and J 11 bases; bases outside gene matches: 13. The CDR3 covers 16 residues. Germline lookup yields CDR1 MNHEY and CDR2 SVGAGI. This CDR3 is CASSFTSGRVPTNQYF. CDR3 sequence (DNA): TGTGCCAGCAGTTTTACTAGCGGGAGGGTCCCTACGAATCAGTACTTC.

The CDR3 DNA reads TGTGCCAGCAGCTTTCCGGGACAGGGTCAAGAGACCCAGTACTTC. This gives the protein CASSFPGQGQETQYF. The chain recombines TRBV5-4 with TRBJ2-5; TRBD1 aligns across 9 bases. CDR3 length: 15 amino acids. Trimming at V came to 2 bases and at J to 2 bases, leaving 4 bases not matched to a gene. Germline CDR1 reads SGHNT; CDR2 reads YYREEE (reference sequence).

The chain joins TRBV6-6 to TRBJ2-7, with D possibly matching TRBD1 (5 bases). This CDR3 is 15 amino acids long. Between the trimmed V and J ends, which lost 6 bases and 0 bases, there was a span of 15 bases. CDR1 is MNHNY, CDR2 SVGAGI, per germline (reference sequence). CDR3 region: CASSRGRVSSYEQYF. Written as DNA, the CDR3 is TGTGCCAGCAGCCGCGGCAGGGTTAGCTCCTACGAGCAGTACTTC.

The V gene is TRBV28, the J gene TRBJ1-5; a possible D gene is TRBD1 (6 bases). V shed 6 bases and J shed 0 bases, with 12 bases lying between them. Germline loops: CDR1 MDHEN, CDR2 SYDVKM. The CDR3 consists of 15 residues. The CDR3 reads CASSPTGHSNQPQHF. CDR3 coding DNA: TGTGCCAGCAGCCCTACAGGGCATAGCAATCAGCCCCAGCATTTT.

This clone was seen once. CDR3 region: CASSRLAVNTGELFF. DNA of the CDR3: TGTGCCAGTAGTCGACTAGCAGTGAACACCGGGGAGCTGTTTTTT. V usage is TRBV19 and J usage is TRBJ2-2, with 7 bases that match TRBD2. J was trimmed by 1 base and V by 5 bases; bases with no gene match: 4. The CDR3 length is 15 residues. The germline V gene encodes CDR1 LNHDA and CDR2 SQIVND (reference sequence). The entire variable domain, with the rest obtained from reference TRBV19 and TRBJ2-2, is as follows: DGGITQSPKYLFRKEGQNVTLSCEQNLNHDAMYWYRQDPGQGLRLIYYSQIVNDFQKGDIAEGYSVSREKKESFPLTVTSAQKNPTAFYLCASSRLAVNTGELFFGEGSRLTVL.